The 5 T cell receptor beta chains listed next were all sequenced from one sample in a study of cytomegalovirus exposure and HLA in healthy donors. Use of 60 Vbeta and 13 Jbeta primers characterized the PCR. Some clones are missing from TCRdb's copy, which holds only in-frame ones; the method was immunoSEQ multiplex PCR. The sample contains about 180,000 clones, around 75% of which appear only once. The specimen was PBMCs. The receptors derive from a male donor in good health and CMV-seronegative.

The chain employs TRBV28 and TRBJ2-1; 13 bases are a match to TRBD2. The CDR3 loop spans 17 amino acids. V trimming: 4 bases; J trimming: 2 bases; junction bases outside the gene matches: 5. Germline values: CDR1 MDHEN, CDR2 SYDVKM. CDR3 amino acids: CASSSPTSGRAYNEQFF. DNA of the CDR3: TGTGCCAGCAGTTCTCCCACTAGCGGGAGGGCCTACAATGAGCAGTTCTTC.

DNA of the CDR3: TGTGCCAGCAGAAGCAGGGGCCCTAACTATGGCTACACCTTC. Protein sequence: CASRSRGPNYGYTF. V is TRBV27 and J is TRBJ1-2; a possible D gene is TRBD1 (6 bases). The CDR3 is 14 amino acids. Trimming pared 6 bases from V and 0 bases from J, leaving 11 bases between. Germline V gene sequence: CDR1 MNHEY, CDR2 SMNVEV (reference sequence).

The V gene is TRBV6-1, the J gene TRBJ1-5; TRBD1 aligns across 12 bases. This CDR3 region has 16 residues. Germline-derived CDR1 and CDR2 are MNHNS and SASEGT. After removal of 3 bases from V and 11 bases from J, the junction contained 11 bases not matched to a gene. The CDR3 nucleotides read TGTGCCAGCAGTGAGAACGCCGGGACAGGGGGCTCGTCCCAGCATTTT. Translation: CASSENAGTGGSSQHF.

The chain employs TRBV5-1 and TRBJ2-1; no reliable D call. V lost 0 bases to trimming and J lost 6 bases, with 7 bases between them. Germline values: CDR1 SGHRS, CDR2 YFSETQ. The CDR3 covers 13 residues. CDR3 DNA sequence: TGCGCCAGCAGCTTGGAGTCAGTCAATGAGCAGTTCTTC. Its translation: CASSLESVNEQFF.

The V and J genes are TRBV7-3 and TRBJ2-5; TRBD2 agrees at 8 bases. V lost 4 bases and J lost 4; bases outside the gene matches: 8. This CDR3 spans 15 amino acids. Germline CDR1 is SGHTA and CDR2 is FQGTGA. The CDR3: CASSSSGSSGETQYF. The CDR3 coding sequence is TGTGCCAGCAGCTCAAGCGGGAGTTCGGGAGAGACCCAGTACTTC.